The 28 T cell receptor beta chains listed next were all sequenced from one sample in a study of blood T cell repertoires in COVID-19. Here immunoSEQ multiplex PCR was the method, and the copy in TCRdb shows in-frame clones only, minus some. The sample lists tens of thousands of clones; around 85% were seen once. The source material was peripheral blood. These receptor sequences come from a man aged 55 to 69 with acute or convalescent COVID-19.

The V call is TRBV6-6, the J call TRBJ2-5, with TRBD2 identical over 10 bases. V shed 5 bases and J 7 bases; nucleotides not matched to a gene: 7. The CDR3 totals 14 residues. Germline V gene lookup returns CDR1 MNHNY and CDR2 SVGAGI (reference sequence). As DNA, the CDR3 is TGTGCCAGCAGTGGAGCGGGAGGGGGGGGGACCCAGTACTTC. Its protein is CASSGAGGGGTQYF.

V gene TRBV3-1 (or the pseudogene TRBV3-2) combines with J gene TRBJ2-7, with 8 nucleotides matching TRBD2. Germline V gene lookup returns CDR1 LGHDT and CDR2 YNNKEL (reference sequence). V lost 1 base and J lost 0; bases outside the gene matches: 5. CDR3 length: 16 residues. CDR3: CASSQGRSGSSYEQYF. Here the CDR3 DNA reads TGTGCCAGCAGCCAAGGGCGGAGCGGGAGCTCCTACGAGCAGTACTTC.

This clone was detected only a few times. The DNA of the CDR3 is TGTGCCAGCAGCCAAGCGACAGGGATTAATCAGCCCCAGCATTTT. Its protein product is CASSQATGINQPQHF. The rearrangement uses TRBV3-1 (or the pseudogene TRBV3-2) and TRBJ1-5; TRBD1 aligns across 7 bases. This CDR3 is built from 15 residues. V dropped 1 base and J dropped 4; count of bases not matched to a gene: 4. Germline loops: CDR1 LGHDT, CDR2 YNNKEL (reference sequence).

This chain joins TRBV7-8 and TRBJ2-1, with TRBD2 matching over 7 bases. V gave up 5 bases and J gave up 3 bases; unmatched junction bases: 7. CDR3 length: 15 residues. Germline V CDR1 and CDR2: SGHVS, FQNEAQ. The chain's CDR3 is CASSPLGGSYNEQFF. CDR3 DNA: TGTGCCAGCAGCCCACTTGGCGGGAGCTACAATGAGCAGTTCTTC. Based on the CDR3 plus reference TRBV7-8 and TRBJ2-1, the full variable domain is GAGVSQSPRYKVAKRGQDVALRCDPISGHVSLFWYQQALGQGPEFLTYFQNEAQLDKSGLPSDRFFAERPEGSVSTLKIQRTQQEDSAVYLCASSPLGGSYNEQFFGPGTRLTVL.

The V and J genes are TRBV28 and TRBJ1-1; D perhaps matches TRBD1 (5 bases). The CDR3 is 14 residues long. Between the trimmed V and J ends, which lost 3 bases and 4 bases, there was a span of 12 bases. Looked up from germline, CDR1 is MDHEN and CDR2 is SYDVKM. The DNA for the CDR3 is TGTGCCAGCAGTTTGGCGGGGCCCCGCACTGAAGCTTTCTTT. It translates to CASSLAGPRTEAFF.

The chain uses TRBV9 and TRBJ1-2; 8 bases are shared with TRBD1. CDR3 length: 16 amino acids. CDR1 SGDLS and CDR2 YYNGEE come from the germline V gene. The trim removed 0 bases at V and 5 bases at J, leaving 9 bases unmatched. CDR3 amino acids: CASSVGATGAGYGYTF. The CDR3 bases are TGTGCCAGCAGCGTAGGGGCGACAGGGGCAGGGTATGGCTACACCTTC.

The table lists this clone with a few counts. The chain carries TRBV19 and TRBJ2-3; 12 bases fit TRBD2. Germline assignment: CDR1 LNHDA and CDR2 SQIVND (reference sequence). CDR3 length: 14 amino acids. V shed 9 bases and J 2 bases; nucleotides not matched to a gene: 3. The CDR3 spells CASRTSGDTDTQYF. In DNA, the CDR3 is TGTGCCAGCCGGACTAGCGGGGACACAGATACGCAGTATTTT.

V usage is TRBV7-9 and J usage is TRBJ2-7, with a possible D match to TRBD1 (5 bases). The V gene's germline CDR1 is SEHNR and CDR2 FQNEAQ (reference sequence). Trimming took off 8 bases at V and 3 bases at J, with 20 bases between the two ends. CDR3 size: 15 residues. This CDR3 is CASAYPAGQDYEQYF. The CDR3 region has the DNA TGTGCCAGCGCTTACCCCGCTGGACAAGACTACGAGCAGTACTTC.

This chain links TRBV11-3 with TRBJ2-1, with D maybe TRBD1 (5 bases). Between the trimmed V and J ends, which lost 3 bases and 8 bases, there was a span of 11 bases. The CDR3 totals 13 residues. Germline CDR1 is SGHNT and CDR2 is YENEEA. The CDR3 DNA follows: TGTGCCAGCAGCTTCCAGGGTGCGGATGAGCAGTTCTTC. Amino acid sequence: CASSFQGADEQFF. Full variable domain (outside the CDR3, taken from reference TRBV11-3 and TRBJ2-1): EAGVVQSPRYKIIEKKQPVAFWCNPISGHNTLYWYLQNLGQGPELLIRYENEEAVDDSQLPKDRFSAERLKGVDSTLKIQPAELGDSAVYLCASSFQGADEQFFGPGTRLTVL.

CDR3 residues: CAWSVGDRASGYTF. CDR3 nucleotide sequence: TGTGCCTGGAGTGTAGGGGACAGGGCCTCTGGCTACACCTTC. This chain links TRBV30 with TRBJ1-2, with 9 positions matching TRBD1. The CDR3 has 14 residues. Germline V gene data show CDR1 as GTSNPN and CDR2 as SVGIG (reference sequence). V dropped 0 bases and J dropped 7; count of bases not matched to a gene: 6.

This rearrangement joins TRBV4-3 to TRBJ2-1; 11 positions match TRBD2. The CDR3 runs 16 residues. V lost 1 base to trimming and J lost 7 bases; unmatched junction nucleotides: 6. Germline V gene data show CDR1 as LGHNA and CDR2 as YSLEER. CDR3 amino acids: CASSQATSGALNEQFF. CDR3 nucleotide sequence: TGCGCCAGCAGCCAAGCGACTAGCGGGGCCCTGAATGAGCAGTTCTTC.

The rearrangement links TRBV30 to TRBJ2-3, with 12 bases aligning to TRBD2. The J segment lost 3 bases and the V segment lost 6 bases, leaving 4 bases of the junction unmatched. The CDR3 loop spans 14 amino acids. Germline CDR1 is GTSNPN and CDR2 is SVGIG (reference sequence). CDR3 sequence: CACPGTSGTDTQYF. Written as DNA, the CDR3 is TGTGCCTGTCCCGGGACTAGCGGGACAGATACGCAGTATTTT. The variable domain in full, with the rest retrieved from reference TRBV30 and TRBJ2-3, is SQTIHQWPATLVQPVGSPLSLECTVEGTSNPNLYWYRQAAGRGLQLLFYSVGIGQISSEVPQNLSASRPQDRQFILSSKKLLLSDSGFYLCACPGTSGTDTQYFGPGTRLTVL.

The chain employs TRBV7-2 and TRBJ2-2, with 13 nucleotides matching TRBD2. The CDR3 runs 17 residues. V trimming: 4 bases; J trimming: 7 bases; junction bases outside the gene matches: 9. Germline V lookup: CDR1 SGHTA, CDR2 FQGNSA. Here the CDR3 reads CASSSQGLAGVGGELFF. The CDR3 region has the DNA TGTGCCAGCAGCTCCCAAGGACTAGCGGGGGTTGGCGGGGAGCTGTTTTTT.

The V call is TRBV2, the J call TRBJ2-5, with 8 positions matching TRBD1. The germline V gene has CDR1 SNHLY and CDR2 FYNNEI. The V gene end was trimmed by 4 bases and the J gene end by 6 bases; junction bases not matched to a gene: 7. The CDR3 sequence is 14 residues long. The CDR3 loop is CASSGSRGRKTQYF. Here the CDR3 DNA reads TGTGCCAGCAGTGGTAGCAGGGGGCGAAAGACCCAGTACTTC.

The rearrangement joins TRBV6-5 to TRBJ2-7, with D perhaps TRBD2 (5 bases). The germline CDR1 and CDR2 sequences are MNHEY and SVGAGI. This CDR3 is built from 14 residues. V was cut by 7 bases and J by 0 bases, with 13 bases left in between. The CDR3 DNA follows: TGTGCCAGCATCCCCGGAGGCCGCTCCTACGAGCAGTACTTC. Amino acid sequence: CASIPGGRSYEQYF.

The gene calls are TRBV10-3 and TRBJ2-1, with 10 bases matching TRBD2. CDR3 length: 17 amino acids. The V gene end was trimmed by 6 bases and the J gene end by 0 bases; junction bases not matched to a gene: 8. CDR1 is ENHRY and CDR2 is SYGVKD in the germline V gene. CDR3 loop: CAISQQLAGVSYNEQFF. The CDR3 region has the DNA TGTGCCATCAGCCAACAGCTAGCGGGGGTCTCCTACAATGAGCAGTTCTTC.

The chain uses TRBV5-6 and TRBJ2-1; 7 positions agree with TRBD1. V lost 4 bases and J lost 15; bases outside the gene matches: 13. The CDR3 totals 13 residues. Germline CDR1 SGHDT, CDR2 YYEEEE. The CDR3: CASSTRQQGNRFF. Here the CDR3 DNA reads TGTGCCAGCAGCACACGACAACAGGGGAATCGGTTCTTC.

The chain carries TRBV2 and TRBJ2-2, with 7 bases lining up with TRBD2. The germline CDR1 and CDR2 sequences are SNHLY and FYNNEI. The CDR3 has 16 residues. With 5 bases clipped from V and 0 bases from J, the junction kept 6 bases outside the gene matches. This chain's CDR3 is CASSTGSGANTGELFF. The CDR3 coding sequence is TGTGCCAGCAGTACTGGCAGCGGGGCGAACACCGGGGAGCTGTTTTTT.

The chain joins TRBV7-9 to TRBJ2-3, with D tentatively TRBD2 (7 bases). Germline lookup yields CDR1 SEHNR and CDR2 FQNEAQ (reference sequence). Between the trimmed V and J ends, which lost 5 bases and 2 bases, there was a span of 14 bases. This CDR3 has 15 amino acids. The CDR3 region is CASSPLRGLTDTQYF. DNA of the CDR3: TGTGCCAGCAGCCCCTTGCGGGGGCTCACAGATACGCAGTATTTT.

V and J are TRBV11-3 and TRBJ2-5; D remains ambiguous. V lost 1 base and J 5 bases, leaving 14 bases between the germline ends. CDR3 length equals 15 residues. The germline gives CDR1 SGHNT, CDR2 YENEEA. CDR3 sequence: CASSLGGQSQETQYF. The DNA of the CDR3 is TGTGCCAGCAGCTTAGGAGGTCAGTCCCAGGAGACCCAGTACTTC.

V is TRBV7-2 and J is TRBJ1-6; the D gene is possibly TRBD1 (5 bases). Trimming left V 5 bases short and J 10 bases short, with 15 bases between. The CDR3 loop spans 14 amino acids. Per germline, CDR1 SGHTA and CDR2 FQGNSA. Written as DNA, the CDR3 is TGTGCCAGCAGCCTCACAGGTCTAGGCTCACCCCTCCACTTT. Protein: CASSLTGLGSPLHF.

V is TRBV12-3 or TRBV12-4 and J is TRBJ1-1; D remains unclear. Trimming pared 3 bases from V and 1 base from J, leaving 3 bases between. This CDR3 is 12 amino acids long. DNA for the CDR3: TGTGCCAGCAGTTTTCAGAACACTGAAGCTTTCTTT. It translates to CASSFQNTEAFF.

The chain carries TRBV4-2 and TRBJ1-2; D is unresolved. CDR1 and CDR2 (germline): LGHNA, YNFKEQ. This CDR3 has 14 residues. The V end lost 0 bases, the J end lost 13 bases, and 18 bases lay between the germline ends. Here the CDR3 reads CASSQDYSRYIRTF. The CDR3 DNA sequence: TGTGCCAGCAGCCAAGACTACAGTCGCTATATTCGCACCTTC.

In this sample, this clone turned up once. The V call is TRBV4-3, the J call TRBJ1-3, with unresolved D. Deletions cut 2 bases from V and 0 bases from J, with 8 bases between. Germline V CDR1 and CDR2: LGHNA, YSLEER. The CDR3 has 15 amino acids. As DNA, the CDR3 is TGCGCCAGCAGCCAACACCGAGGCTCTGGAAACACCATATATTTT. Translated: CASSQHRGSGNTIYF.

The V call is TRBV7-6, the J call TRBJ2-2, with D perhaps TRBD2 (5 bases). CDR1 and CDR2 from the germline V gene are SGHVS and FNYEAQ. Trimming left V 5 bases short and J 6 bases short, with 10 bases between. This CDR3 contains 13 residues. Here the CDR3 DNA reads TGTGCCAGCAGCGCGCCGAGGGCCGGGGAGCTGTTTTTT. This translates into CASSAPRAGELFF.

V usage is TRBV11-1 and J usage is TRBJ2-3, with D possibly TRBD2 on 6 matching bases. The CDR3 is 14 amino acids. The germline V gene encodes CDR1 SGHAT and CDR2 FQDESV (reference sequence). V dropped 5 bases and J dropped 8 bases, with 17 bases sitting between them. Here the CDR3 DNA reads TGTGCCAGCAGCGTCCCTGGAATGGGGGGTACGCAGTATTTT. Translated, it gives CASSVPGMGGTQYF.

V gene TRBV5-1 combines with J gene TRBJ1-1; 7 bases fit TRBD1. Germline trimming cut 4 bases from V and 7 bases from J; bases unmatched to any gene: 10. The germline V gene encodes CDR1 SGHRS and CDR2 YFSETQ. The CDR3 extends over 14 amino acids. CDR3 nucleotide sequence: TGCGCCAGCAGCGGGGAGACAGGGATGGGTGAAGCTTTCTTT. This translates into CASSGETGMGEAFF. Full variable domain (outside the CDR3, taken from reference TRBV5-1 and TRBJ1-1): KAGVTQTPRYLIKTRGQQVTLSCSPISGHRSVSWYQQTPGQGLQFLFEYFSETQRNKGNFPGRFSGRQFSNSRSEMNVSTLELGDSALYLCASSGETGMGEAFFGQGTRLTVV.

The sample holds one count of this clone. V and J are TRBV2 and TRBJ1-5; D possibly corresponds to TRBD1 (5 bases). Germline CDR1 is SNHLY and CDR2 is FYNNEI. This CDR3 has 13 residues. Trimming stripped 4 bases from V and 13 bases from J, with 17 bases between. The CDR3 sequence is CASSAPPGVTQHF. DNA for the CDR3: TGTGCCAGCAGTGCCCCGCCGGGGGTGACGCAGCATTTT. Full variable domain (missing parts from reference TRBV2 and TRBJ1-5): EPEVTQTPSHQVTQMGQEVILRCVPISNHLYFYWYRQILGQKVEFLVSFYNNEISEKSEIFDDQFSVERPDGSNFTLKIRSTKLEDSAMYFCASSAPPGVTQHFGDGTRLSIL.